What follows describes a single T cell receptor (beta chain). Its antigen is not yet known. No base quality information exists; no much larger clone differs at one position. The entry originates in a study of blood T cell repertoires in COVID-19 (dated by TCRdb to 2018 to 2021). Notes on the research overall: Samples from collaborators originated in the United States, Italy and Spain and spanned both the acute and convalescent phases of COVID-19. The material from the prospective study consisted of cDNA or gDNA derived from T cells, B-cell-depleted T cells, or PBMCs. Deeply sampled blood TCRbeta repertoires from subjects exposed to, actively infected with, or recovered from COVID-19 were included in the dataset. The repertoires were released in a freely available public database meant as a resource for research on the immune response to SARS-CoV-2. The samples were drawn from the first 160 participants of the ongoing ImmuneRACE study and from 1,200 or so subjects provided by 6 global collaborators. The sample metadata nearly always contained a de-identified subject ID, COVID-19 status, age in years and sex. HLA class I and class II types, where available, came from metadata supplied by the sample provider rather than from assay-based typing. The paper as a whole reports these results and caveats: The amount of clinical and demographic metadata varied by source and participant and was provided uncurated.

The CDR3, cysteine through phenylalanine, is 14 amino acids long. Kept here is only the CDR3 DNA, which spans 42 bases and is read in frame from base 1. From the germline V gene, CDR1 is SGHRS and CDR2 is YFSETQ. Trimming removed 1 base from V and 1 base from J, leaving 5 bases between the germline ends. TCRbeta CDR3 regions were amplified from genomic DNA using the immunoSEQ Assay, a bias-controlled multiplex PCR. On the study's bioinformatics: Within the assay, amplification of reference gene primers was used to estimate how many nucleated cells each sample contained. To quantify the absolute abundance of each unique TCRbeta CDR3 rearrangement, sequence reads were collapsed and filtered. For each sample, productive Simpson clonality was calculated by taking the square root of Simpson's diversity index across productive rearrangements. What TCRdb holds here is the immuneACCESS table cut down to in-frame rearrangements. Part of the clones is not present; checked against another copy, under half of the missing clones reflect an unresolved V gene, and the others are unexplained. V and J calls and clone size follow that table, whereas D and trimming were derived from the DNA. The sample yields around 39,000 clones; over 75% were counted once. Less than 30% of the sample is held by the ten biggest clonotypes.

The collaborating institutions used their own protocols to collect whole blood in K2EDTA tubes. Collaborator samples were shipped for TCRbeta analysis as frozen whole blood, isolated PBMCs, or DNA extracted from either sample type. The sequence was obtained from a man at least 80 years old with active or convalescent COVID-19. Sequenced material: peripheral blood. Recombination connected TRBV5-1 to TRBJ2-2, with no confident D gene call. The CDR3 has the sequence CASSLSGNTGELFF. The DNA reads as follows: TGCGCCAGCAGCTTGTCGGGGAACACCGGGGAGCTGTTTTTT.